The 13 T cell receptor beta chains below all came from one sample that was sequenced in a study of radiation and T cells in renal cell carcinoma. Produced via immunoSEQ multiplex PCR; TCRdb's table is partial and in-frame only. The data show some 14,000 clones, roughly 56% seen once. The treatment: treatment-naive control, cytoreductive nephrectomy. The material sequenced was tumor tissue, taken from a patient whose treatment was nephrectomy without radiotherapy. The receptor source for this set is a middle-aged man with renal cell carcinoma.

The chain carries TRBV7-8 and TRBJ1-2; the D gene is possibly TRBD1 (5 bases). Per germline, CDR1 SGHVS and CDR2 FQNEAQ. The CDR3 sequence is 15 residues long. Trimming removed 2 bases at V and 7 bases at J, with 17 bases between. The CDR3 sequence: CASSLKRLQGGGYTF. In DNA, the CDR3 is TGTGCCAGCAGCTTAAAAAGGTTGCAGGGCGGTGGCTACACCTTC.

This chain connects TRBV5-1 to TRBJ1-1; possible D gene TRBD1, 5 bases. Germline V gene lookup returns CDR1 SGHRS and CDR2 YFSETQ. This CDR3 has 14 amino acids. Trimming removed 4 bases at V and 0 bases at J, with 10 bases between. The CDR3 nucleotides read TGCGCCAGCAGCCCAGGGACGGTGAACACTGAAGCTTTCTTT. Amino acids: CASSPGTVNTEAFF.

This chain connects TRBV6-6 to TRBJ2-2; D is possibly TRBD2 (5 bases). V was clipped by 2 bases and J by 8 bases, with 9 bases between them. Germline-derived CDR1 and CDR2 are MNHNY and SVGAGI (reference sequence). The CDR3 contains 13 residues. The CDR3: CASSYTRSGELFF. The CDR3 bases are TGTGCCAGCAGTTACACTAGATCTGGGGAGCTGTTTTTT.

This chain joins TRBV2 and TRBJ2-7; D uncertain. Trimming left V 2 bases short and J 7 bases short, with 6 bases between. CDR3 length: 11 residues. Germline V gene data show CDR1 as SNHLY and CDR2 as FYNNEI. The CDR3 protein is CASSEWSEQYF. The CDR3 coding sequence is TGTGCCAGCAGTGAATGGTCGGAGCAGTACTTC. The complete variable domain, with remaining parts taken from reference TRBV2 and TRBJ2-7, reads EPEVTQTPSHQVTQMGQEVILRCVPISNHLYFYWYRQILGQKVEFLVSFYNNEISEKSEIFDDQFSVERPDGSNFTLKIRSTKLEDSAMYFCASSEWSEQYFGPGTRLTVT.

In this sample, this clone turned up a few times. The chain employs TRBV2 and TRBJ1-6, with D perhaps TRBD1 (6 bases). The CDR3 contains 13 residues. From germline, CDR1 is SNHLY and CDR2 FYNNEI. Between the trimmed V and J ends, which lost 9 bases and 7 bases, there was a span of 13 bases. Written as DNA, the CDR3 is TGTGCCAGTACCGACAGGATAAATTCACCCCTCCACTTT. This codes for CASTDRINSPLHF.

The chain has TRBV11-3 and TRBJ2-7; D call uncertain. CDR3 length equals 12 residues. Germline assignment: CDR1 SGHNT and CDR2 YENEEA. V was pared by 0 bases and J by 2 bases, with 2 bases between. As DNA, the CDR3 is TGTGCCAGCAGCTTAGACACCTACGAGCAGTACTTC. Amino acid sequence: CASSLDTYEQYF.

As DNA, the CDR3 is TGTGCCAGCAGTGAAGCGCGGGGAAGGGCTACGCAGTATTTT. Residues: CASSEARGRATQYF. This chain uses TRBV2 with TRBJ2-3; tentatively, D is TRBD2 (6 bases). Germline V gene sequence: CDR1 SNHLY, CDR2 FYNNEI. Trimming left V 0 bases short and J 8 bases short, with 12 bases between. The CDR3 is 14 amino acids.

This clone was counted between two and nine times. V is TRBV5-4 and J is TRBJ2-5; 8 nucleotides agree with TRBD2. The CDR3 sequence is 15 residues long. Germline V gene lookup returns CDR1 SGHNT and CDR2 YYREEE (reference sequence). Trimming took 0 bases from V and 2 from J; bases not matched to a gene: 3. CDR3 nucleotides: TGTGCCAGCAGCTTGGTGGGGACTAGACAAGAGACCCAGTACTTC. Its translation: CASSLVGTRQETQYF.

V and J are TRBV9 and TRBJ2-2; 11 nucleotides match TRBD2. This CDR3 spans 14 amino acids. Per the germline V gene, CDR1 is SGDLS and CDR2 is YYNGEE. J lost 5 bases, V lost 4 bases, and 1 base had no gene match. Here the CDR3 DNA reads TGTGCCAGCAGCCTAGCGGGGGGAACCGGGGAGCTGTTTTTT. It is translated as CASSLAGGTGELFF.

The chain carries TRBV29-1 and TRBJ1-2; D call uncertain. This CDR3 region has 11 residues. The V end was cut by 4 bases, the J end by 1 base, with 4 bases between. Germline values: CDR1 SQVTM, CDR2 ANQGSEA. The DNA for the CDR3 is TGCAGCGTTGCCGGTAACTATGGCTACACCTTC. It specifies CSVAGNYGYTF.

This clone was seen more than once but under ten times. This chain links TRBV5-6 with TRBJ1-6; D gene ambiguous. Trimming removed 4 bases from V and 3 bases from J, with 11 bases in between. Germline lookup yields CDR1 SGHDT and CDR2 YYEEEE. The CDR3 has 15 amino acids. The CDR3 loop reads CASSPGGRYNSPLHF. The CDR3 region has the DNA TGTGCCAGCAGCCCTGGCGGGCGCTATAATTCACCCCTCCACTTT.

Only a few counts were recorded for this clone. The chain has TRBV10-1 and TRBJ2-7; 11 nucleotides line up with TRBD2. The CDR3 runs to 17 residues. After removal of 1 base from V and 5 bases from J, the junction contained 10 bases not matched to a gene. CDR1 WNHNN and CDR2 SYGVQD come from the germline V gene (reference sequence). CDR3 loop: CASSEYRASGRTNEQYF. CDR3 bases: TGCGCCAGCAGTGAGTATCGGGCTAGCGGGAGGACGAACGAGCAGTACTTC.

The CDR3, as DNA: TGTGCCAGCGCCTCGGGACAGGGGGCTTTAACTGAGCAGTTCTTC. It is translated as CASASGQGALTEQFF. This sequence joins TRBV7-9 and TRBJ2-1; 12 bases align to TRBD1. Germline V gene sequence: CDR1 SEHNR, CDR2 FQNEAQ (reference sequence). The CDR3 runs 15 residues. V shed 8 bases and J 9 bases; nucleotides not matched to a gene: 11.